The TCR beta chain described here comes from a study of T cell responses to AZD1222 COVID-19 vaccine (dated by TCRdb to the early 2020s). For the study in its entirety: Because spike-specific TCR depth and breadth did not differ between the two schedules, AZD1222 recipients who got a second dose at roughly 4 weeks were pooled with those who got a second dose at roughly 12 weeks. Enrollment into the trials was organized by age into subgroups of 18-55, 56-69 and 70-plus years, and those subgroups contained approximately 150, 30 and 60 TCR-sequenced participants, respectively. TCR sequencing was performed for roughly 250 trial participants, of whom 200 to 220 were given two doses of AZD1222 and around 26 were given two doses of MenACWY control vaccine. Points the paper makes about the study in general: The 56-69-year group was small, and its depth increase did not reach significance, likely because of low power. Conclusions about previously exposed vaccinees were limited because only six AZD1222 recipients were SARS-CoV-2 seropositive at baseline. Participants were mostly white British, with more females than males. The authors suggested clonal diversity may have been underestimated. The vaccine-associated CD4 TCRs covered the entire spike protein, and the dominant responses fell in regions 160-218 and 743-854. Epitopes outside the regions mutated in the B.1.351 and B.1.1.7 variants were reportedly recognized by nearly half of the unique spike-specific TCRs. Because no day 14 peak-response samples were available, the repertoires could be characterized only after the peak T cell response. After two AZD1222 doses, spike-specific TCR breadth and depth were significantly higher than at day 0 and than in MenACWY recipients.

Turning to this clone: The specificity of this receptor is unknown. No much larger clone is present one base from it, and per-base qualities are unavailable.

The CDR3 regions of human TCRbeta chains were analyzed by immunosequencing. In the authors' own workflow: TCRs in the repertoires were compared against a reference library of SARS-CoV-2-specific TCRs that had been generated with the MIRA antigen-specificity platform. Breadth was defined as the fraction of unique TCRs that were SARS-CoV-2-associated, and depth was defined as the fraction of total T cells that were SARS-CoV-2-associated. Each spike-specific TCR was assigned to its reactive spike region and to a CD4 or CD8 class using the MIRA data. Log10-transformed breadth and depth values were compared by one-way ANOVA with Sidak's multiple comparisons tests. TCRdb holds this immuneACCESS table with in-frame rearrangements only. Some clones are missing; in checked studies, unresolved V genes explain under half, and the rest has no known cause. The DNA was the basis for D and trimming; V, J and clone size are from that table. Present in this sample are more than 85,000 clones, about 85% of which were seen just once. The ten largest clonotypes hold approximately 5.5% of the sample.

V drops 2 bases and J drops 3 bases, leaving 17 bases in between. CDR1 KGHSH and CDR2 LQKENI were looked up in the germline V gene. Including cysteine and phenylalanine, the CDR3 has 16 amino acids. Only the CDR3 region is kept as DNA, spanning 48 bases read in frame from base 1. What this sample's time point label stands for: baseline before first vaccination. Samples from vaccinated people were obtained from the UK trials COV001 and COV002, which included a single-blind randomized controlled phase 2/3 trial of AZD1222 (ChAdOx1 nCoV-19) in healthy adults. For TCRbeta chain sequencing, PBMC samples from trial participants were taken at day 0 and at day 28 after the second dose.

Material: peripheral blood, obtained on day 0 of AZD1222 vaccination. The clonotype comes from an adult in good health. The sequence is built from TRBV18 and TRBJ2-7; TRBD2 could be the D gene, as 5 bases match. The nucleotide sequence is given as TGTGCCAGCTCACCAGTTAAGGAGGCGCGGGTCTACGAGCAGTACTTC. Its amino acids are CASSPVKEARVYEQYF.